These 2 T cell receptor beta chains came from one sample sequenced in a study of a mutant IDH1 vaccine in newly diagnosed glioma. Sequenced by immunoSEQ multiplex PCR; TCRdb stores in-frame clones only, minus some. The sample carries approximately 110,000 clones, 85% to 90% recorded once. These receptors lack a known antigen. The time point denotes: week 11, during vaccination. What each vaccine dose contained was 300 ug of mutant IDH1 20-mer peptide, accompanied by topical imiquimod. The sequences come from PBMCs, collected from a glioma patient whose treatment included an IDH1 peptide vaccine. The receptors were sampled from a woman between 50 and 59 years old with glioma.

J is TRBJ1-4 and V is TRBV19; D perhaps matches TRBD1 (5 bases). Germline CDR1 is LNHDA and CDR2 is SQIVND (reference sequence). Deletions cut 7 bases from V and 8 bases from J, with 20 bases between. The CDR3 covers 15 residues. The CDR3 DNA reads as TGTGCCAGTACCTCCAGAAGAGGCGGGACCGAAAAACTGTTTTTT. Protein: CASTSRRGGTEKLFF.

By share, this clone ranks as medium-sized. The chain joins TRBV6-1 to TRBJ2-7; D gene uncertain. The germline V gene encodes CDR1 MNHNS and CDR2 SASEGT. This CDR3 is 14 amino acids long. Deletions cut 2 bases from V and 1 base from J, with 9 bases between. The CDR3 here is CASSESPGSYEQYF. In DNA form, the CDR3 reads TGTGCCAGCAGTGAATCTCCCGGATCCTACGAGCAGTACTTC.